Reported below is one TCR beta chain. A single count supports this clone. Its target antigen remains unknown. The record has no base qualities; no much larger clone is one base away. These data are taken from a study of T cell responses to AZD1222 COVID-19 vaccine (dated by TCRdb to the early 2020s). Background on the whole study: TCR sequencing was performed for 233 trial participants, of whom about 200 were given two doses of AZD1222 and some 26 were given two doses of MenACWY control vaccine. Trial participants were enrolled by age into 18-55, 56-69 and 70-plus year subgroups, with about 150, 27 and 61 TCR-sequenced participants respectively. Results the study describes overall, beyond this receptor: Only five or six AZD1222 recipients were SARS-CoV-2 seropositive at baseline, limiting conclusions about previously exposed vaccinees. Nearly half of unique spike-specific TCRs reportedly recognized epitopes outside regions mutated in the B.1.351 and B.1.1.7 variants. Participants were mostly white British, with more females than males. The authors suggested clonal diversity may have been underestimated. The 56-69-year group was small, and its depth increase did not reach significance, likely because of low power. Spike-specific TCR breadth and depth rose significantly after two AZD1222 doses compared with day 0 and with MenACWY recipients. No day 14 peak-response samples were available, so repertoires were characterized only after the peak T cell response. Vaccine-associated CD4 TCRs spanned the whole spike protein, with dominant responses in regions 160-218 and 743-854.

Reading the label with the study, this specimen's time point is: about 28 days (+/-7) after the second vaccine dose. AZD1222 recipients given second doses at about 4 weeks or at about 12 weeks were pooled, since spike-specific TCR depth and breadth were not found to differ between the two schedules. Samples from vaccinated people were obtained from the UK trials COV001 and COV002, which included a single-blind randomized controlled phase 2/3 trial of AZD1222 (ChAdOx1 nCoV-19) in healthy adults. For TCRbeta chain sequencing, PBMC samples were collected from trial participants at day 0 and at day 28 after the second dose. The CDR3 regions of human TCRbeta chains were subjected to immunosequencing. As for the authors' bioinformatics: TCRs in the repertoires were matched against a reference library of SARS-CoV-2-specific TCRs that had been generated with the MIRA antigen-specificity platform. Breadth was defined as the fraction of unique TCRs that were SARS-CoV-2-associated, and depth was defined as the fraction of total T cells that were SARS-CoV-2-associated. Using the MIRA data, each spike-specific TCR was mapped to the spike region that the TCR reacts to and placed in a CD4 or CD8 class. Log10-transformed breadth and depth values were compared by one-way ANOVA with Sidak's multiple comparisons tests. TCRdb retrieved this table from immuneACCESS and kept in-frame rearrangements only. Not all clones are present; in checked studies, unresolved V genes account for under half, and no reason is known for the remainder. V and J calls plus clone size are reproduced from that table; the DNA served to infer D and trimming. Across this sample there are around 83,000 clones, with 90% seen only once. The ten biggest clones cover approximately 5% of the sample.

The sample consisted of peripheral blood, taken 28 days after the second AZD1222 dose. The origin of this receptor is an adult who received the AZD1222 COVID-19 vaccine.

CDR3 loop: CASSPGYGGNTIYF. In nucleotide form, the sequence is TGCGCCAGCAGCCCAGGGTATGGTGGAAACACCATATATTTT. The rearranged chain carries TRBV5-1 and TRBJ1-3; possibly the D gene is TRBD1, per 5 matching bases. At the junction V is shortened by 4 bases and J by 3 bases, with 11 bases in between. From the cysteine up to the phenylalanine, the CDR3 has a length of 14 residues. Just CDR3 DNA is preserved here, 42 bases in frame from base 1. The germline V gene supplies CDR1 SGHRS and CDR2 YFSETQ.